This is a list of T cell receptor beta chains from one sample in a study of T-cell reconstitution after alpha-beta-depleted transplantation in children. A single record per CDR3 protein comes from TCRdb applying MiXCR to the PCR reads. The sample yields over 85,000 distinct CDR3 sequences, 10% seen once. This specimen was PBMCs from the stem cell graft donor, taken from the stem cell graft. The origin of the receptors is a human donor who donated a stem cell graft to a child with acute lymphoblastic leukemia. CDR3s include the opening cysteine and the closing phenylalanine or tryptophan. A D gene is named only where the DNA matches it firmly. Rows give clone size only sometimes, using once, few, many, or a class for an expanded clone.

>TRBD1|TRBJ2-1|TRBV20-1|-
TGCAGTGCTAGATCGGGACAGGGGGCGAGGAATGAGCAGTTCTTC
CSARSGQGARNEQFF
>-|TRBJ1-2|TRBV29-1|many
TGCAGCGTGGAACCACAGCAGGGAGGCGGCTACACCTTC
CSVEPQQGGGYTF
>TRBD2|TRBJ2-7|TRBV5-1|many
TGCGCCAGCAGCTCCACTAGCGGGGGAACCTACGAGCAGTACTTC
CASSSTSGGTYEQYF
>-|TRBJ2-1|TRBV7-2|many
TGTGCCAGCAGCCAAACAGGGAGAGAGCAGTTCTTC
CASSQTGREQFF
>-|TRBJ1-3|TRBV7-2|many
TGTGCCAGCAGCAATATCAAGATAGGCCTCTCTGGAAACACCATATATTTT
CASSNIKIGLSGNTIYF
>TRBD2|TRBJ2-1|TRBV9|-
TGTGCCAGCAGCGTAGCGGGGACTAGCGGTGGGGGCAATGAGCAGTTCTTC
CASSVAGTSGGGNEQFF
>TRBD1|TRBJ2-3|TRBV29-1|many
TGCAGCGTAACCCGACAGGGGGTCGGGGATACGCAGTATTTT
CSVTRQGVGDTQYF
>-|TRBJ1-5|TRBV12-3/TRBV12-4|-
TGTGCCAGCAGTTTGCAGGGAACTCAGCCCCAGCATTTT
CASSLQGTQPQHF
>-|TRBJ2-1|TRBV6-6|many
TGTGCCAGCGGACAGTTTTTCAATGAGCAGTTCTTC
CASGQFFNEQFF
>-|TRBJ2-1|TRBV18|many
TGTGCCAGCTCACCACCAGTCAGCTCCTACAATGAGCAGTTCTTC
CASSPPVSSYNEQFF
>-|TRBJ2-7|TRBV7-2|many
TGTGCCAGCACCGTGGGGACCGTTCAAACGCGGGAGCAGTACTTC
CASTVGTVQTREQYF
>TRBD1|TRBJ2-7|TRBV27|many
TGTGCCAGCAGTTCGGGGACAGGGGGCTACGAGCAGTACTTC
CASSSGTGGYEQYF
>-|TRBJ1-6|TRBV10-3|many
TGTGCCATCAGTGTCGGGATGAGGGGGGATTCACCCCTCCACTTT
CAISVGMRGDSPLHF
>-|TRBJ2-1|TRBV5-4|few
TGTGCCAGCAGCTTGCCGCTACTTCGGAATGAGCAGTTCTTC
CASSLPLLRNEQFF
>-|TRBJ2-7|TRBV12-3/TRBV12-4|many
TGTGCCAGCAGTTTAATATTAGGGCAGAGCCGTACAGTCTTC
CASSLILGQSRTVF
>-|TRBJ1-3|TRBV7-2|many
TGTGCCAGCAGCTTAATGGGCAGGTGGGACTCTGGAAACACCATATATTTT
CASSLMGRWDSGNTIYF
>-|TRBJ2-5|TRBV29-1|many
TGCAGCGTTGAAGGCTGGGAACTGGGGACCCAGTACTTC
CSVEGWELGTQYF
>-|TRBJ1-5|TRBV18|-
TGTGCCAGCTCATTACGAGAGGGACGCAGCAATCAGCCCCAGCATTTT
CASSLREGRSNQPQHF
>-|TRBJ2-7|TRBV12-5|many
TGTGCTAGTGGCCCAGACAGGCTATCCTACGAGCAGTACTTC
CASGPDRLSYEQYF
>-|TRBJ2-7|TRBV6-5|many
TGTGCCAGCAGTTACAAGGAGCGGCGAGGGAAGGAGCAGTACTTC
CASSYKERRGKEQYF
>TRBD1|TRBJ1-4|TRBV27|many
TGTGCCAGCAGTTTTAGTCAGGGGGCCGGAGCTCCAAATCAAGAAAAACTGTTTTTT
CASSFSQGAGAPNQEKLFF
>-|TRBJ1-4|TRBV12-3/TRBV12-4|many
TGTGCCAGCAGCTATCAGATGGGGGCTAATGAAAAACTGTTTTTT
CASSYQMGANEKLFF
>-|TRBJ2-3|TRBV9|many
TGTGCCAGCAGCTCCCTAGCAGATACGCAGTATTTT
CASSSLADTQYF
>TRBD2|TRBJ2-1|TRBV19|-
TGTGCCAGTAGTATAGGTGGCGGGAGCGGGAATGAGCAGTTCTTC
CASSIGGGSGNEQFF
>TRBD2|TRBJ2-7|TRBV7-2|many
TGTGCCAGCAGCTTAGGACTAGCGGGGGGGTACGAGCAGTACTTC
CASSLGLAGGYEQYF
>-|TRBJ2-7|TRBV20-1|many
TGCAGTGCTAGAAACGGAAGGCTGAGCTCCTACGAGCAGTACTTC
CSARNGRLSSYEQYF
>-|TRBJ2-5|TRBV5-1|many
TGCGCCAGCAGAACCGGGGTGCCAGAGACCCAGTACTTC
CASRTGVPETQYF
>-|TRBJ2-1|TRBV7-2|-
TGTGCCAGCCAAGGGGGGGGGCCCCTCATCCGCTCGAATGAGCAGTTCTTC
CASQGGGPLIRSNEQFF
>TRBD1|TRBJ2-5|TRBV10-2|few
TGCGCCAGCAGTGAGTCGGGGACAGGGGCGCGAGAGACCCAGTACTTC
CASSESGTGARETQYF